What follows is one T cell receptor (beta chain) and its context. Its matching antigen is unknown. The CDR3 has 16 amino acids. Measured with immunoSEQ multiplex PCR; TCRdb has only the in-frame clones, and not every one. The sample carries around 32,000 clones, roughly 95% recorded once. This entry is derived from a study of circulating and synovial CD4+ cells in juvenile arthritis. General observations from the study: Measured synovium overlap likely understates the true shared repertoire.

The rearrangement uses TRBV21-1 and TRBJ1-4; TRBD1 was called by the table and not checked on the DNA. TRBV21-1 is assigned pseudogene status. Sequenced: CD4+ T cells from blood. The source is a human donor with juvenile idiopathic arthritis. The CDR3 DNA reads as TGTGCCAGCAGCAAAGTACGCAGGCCTACTAATGAAAAACTGTTTTTT. Translation: CASSKVRRPTNEKLFF.